This T cell receptor beta chain was identified in a study of blood T cell repertoires in COVID-19. Libraries were prepared by immunoSEQ multiplex PCR; TCRdb keeps only in-frame clonotypes and omits some of them. The sample carries about 42,000 clones, 85% to 90% recorded once. The origin of this receptor is a man aged 45-65 years with active COVID-19. What was sequenced was peripheral blood.

The CDR3 DNA is TGTGCCAGCAGTGTAAGGACTAGAAATGAGCAGTTCTTC. Translated, it gives CASSVRTRNEQFF. The chain links TRBV2 to TRBJ2-1, with TRBD2 matching 7 bases. The germline V gene encodes CDR1 SNHLY and CDR2 FYNNEI. The CDR3 loop spans 13 amino acids. With 4 bases clipped from V and 7 bases from J, the junction kept 4 bases outside the gene matches.